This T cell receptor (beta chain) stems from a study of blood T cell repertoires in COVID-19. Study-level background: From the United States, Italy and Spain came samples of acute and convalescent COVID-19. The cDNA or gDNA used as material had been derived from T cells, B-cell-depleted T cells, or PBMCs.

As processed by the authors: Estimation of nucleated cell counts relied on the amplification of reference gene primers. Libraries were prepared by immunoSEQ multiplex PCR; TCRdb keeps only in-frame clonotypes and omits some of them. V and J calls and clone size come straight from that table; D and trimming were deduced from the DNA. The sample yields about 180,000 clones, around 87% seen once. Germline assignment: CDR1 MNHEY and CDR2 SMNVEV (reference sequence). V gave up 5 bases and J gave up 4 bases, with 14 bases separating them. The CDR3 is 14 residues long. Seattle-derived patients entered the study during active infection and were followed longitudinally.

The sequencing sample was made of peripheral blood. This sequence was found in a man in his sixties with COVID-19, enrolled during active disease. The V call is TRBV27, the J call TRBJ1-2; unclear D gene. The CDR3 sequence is CASSPRTGIYGYTF. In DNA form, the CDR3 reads TGTGCCAGCAGTCCCCGGACGGGAATCTATGGCTACACCTTC.